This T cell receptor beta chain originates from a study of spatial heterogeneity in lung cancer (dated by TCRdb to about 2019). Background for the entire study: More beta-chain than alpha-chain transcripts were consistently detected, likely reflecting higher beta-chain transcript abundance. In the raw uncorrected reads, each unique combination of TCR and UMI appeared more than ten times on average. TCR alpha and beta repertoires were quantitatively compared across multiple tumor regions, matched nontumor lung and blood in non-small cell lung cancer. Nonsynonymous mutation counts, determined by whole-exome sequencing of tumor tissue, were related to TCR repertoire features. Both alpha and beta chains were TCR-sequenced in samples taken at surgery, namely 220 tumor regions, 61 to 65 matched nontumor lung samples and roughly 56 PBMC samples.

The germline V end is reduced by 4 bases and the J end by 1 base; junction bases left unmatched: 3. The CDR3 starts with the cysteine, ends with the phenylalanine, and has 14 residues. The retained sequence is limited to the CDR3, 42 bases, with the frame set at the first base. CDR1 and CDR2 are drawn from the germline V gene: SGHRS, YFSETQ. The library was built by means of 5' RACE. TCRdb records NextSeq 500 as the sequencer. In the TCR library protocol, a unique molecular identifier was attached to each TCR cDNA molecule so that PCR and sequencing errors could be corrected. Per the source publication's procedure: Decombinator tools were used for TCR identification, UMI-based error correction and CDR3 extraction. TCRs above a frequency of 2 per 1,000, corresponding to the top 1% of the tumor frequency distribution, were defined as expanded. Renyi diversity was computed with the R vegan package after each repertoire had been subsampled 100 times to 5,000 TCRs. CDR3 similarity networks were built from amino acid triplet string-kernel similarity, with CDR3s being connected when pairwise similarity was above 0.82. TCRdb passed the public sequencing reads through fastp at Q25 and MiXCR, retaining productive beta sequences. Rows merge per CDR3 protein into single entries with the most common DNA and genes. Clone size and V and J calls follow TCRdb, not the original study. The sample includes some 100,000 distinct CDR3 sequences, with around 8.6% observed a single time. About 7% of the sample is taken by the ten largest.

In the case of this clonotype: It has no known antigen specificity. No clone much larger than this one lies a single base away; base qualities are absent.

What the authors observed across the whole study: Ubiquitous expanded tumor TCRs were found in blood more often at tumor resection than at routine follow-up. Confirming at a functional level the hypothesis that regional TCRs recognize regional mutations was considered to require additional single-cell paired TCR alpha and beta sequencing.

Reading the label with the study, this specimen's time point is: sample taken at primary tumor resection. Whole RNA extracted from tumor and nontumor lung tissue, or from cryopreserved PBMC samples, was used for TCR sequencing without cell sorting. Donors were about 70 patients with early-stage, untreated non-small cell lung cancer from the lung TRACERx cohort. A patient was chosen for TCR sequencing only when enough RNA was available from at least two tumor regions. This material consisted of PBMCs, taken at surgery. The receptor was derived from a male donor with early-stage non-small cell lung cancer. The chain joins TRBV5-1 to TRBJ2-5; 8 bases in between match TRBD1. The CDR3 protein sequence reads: CASSEQGGQETQYF. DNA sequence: TGCGCCAGCAGCGAACAGGGGGGCCAAGAGACCCAGTACTTC.